The 23 T cell receptor beta chains below all came from one sample that was sequenced in a study of blood T cell repertoires in COVID-19. Method: immunoSEQ multiplex PCR; TCRdb's copy keeps in-frame clones and lacks some. Found here are approximately 330,000 clones, approximately 90% of them singletons; the top ten hold more than 7.5%. Sequenced: peripheral blood. These receptors came from a man younger than 40 with COVID-19, enrolled during active disease.

The CDR3 reads CASRLTYEQYF. The DNA of the CDR3 is TGTGCCAGCAGACTTACCTACGAGCAGTACTTC. This chain connects TRBV28 to TRBJ2-7; D call uncertain. CDR1 MDHEN and CDR2 SYDVKM come from the germline V gene. The V and J ends lost 6 bases and 2 bases respectively, with 5 bases between them. The CDR3 extends over 11 amino acids. Filled out from reference TRBV28 and TRBJ2-7, the complete variable domain reads DVKVTQSSRYLVKRTGEKVFLECVQDMDHENMFWYRQDPGLGLRLIYFSYDVKMKEKGDIPEGYSVSREKKERFSLILESASTNQTSMYLCASRLTYEQYFGPGTRLTVT.

The chain uses TRBV19 and TRBJ2-3, with D perhaps matching TRBD1 (6 bases). CDR1 is LNHDA and CDR2 is SQIVND in the germline V gene (reference sequence). CDR3 length: 14 residues. V lost 5 bases to trimming and J lost 4 bases, with 13 bases between them. CDR3 nucleotide sequence: TGTGCCAGTAGTGGGCACGCAGGGGCAGATACGCAGTATTTT. Translating gives CASSGHAGADTQYF.

V is TRBV7-9 and J is TRBJ2-7, with D possibly TRBD1 on 6 matching bases. CDR3 length: 13 residues. Germline loops: CDR1 SEHNR, CDR2 FQNEAQ (reference sequence). Trimming removed 6 bases from V and 2 bases from J, with 11 bases in between. For the CDR3, the DNA is TGTGCCAGCAGGCTCGAGGGGGCCTACGAGCAGTACTTC. Residues: CASRLEGAYEQYF. Complete variable domain (other parts from reference TRBV7-9 and TRBJ2-7): DTGVSQNPRHKITKRGQNVTFRCDPISEHNRLYWYRQTLGQGPEFLTYFQNEAQLEKSRLLSDRFSAERPKGSFSTLEIQRTEQGDSAMYLCASRLEGAYEQYFGPGTRLTVT.

CDR3 amino acids: CASSIDLRSTGELFF. CDR3 DNA sequence: TGTGCCAGTAGTATAGATCTCAGGTCCACCGGGGAGCTGTTTTTT. The chain joins TRBV19 to TRBJ2-2; D gene ambiguous. This CDR3 comprises 15 residues. Germline CDR1 reads LNHDA; CDR2 reads SQIVND (reference sequence). V was trimmed by 0 bases and J by 4 bases, leaving 9 bases between them.

The chain uses TRBV6-5 and TRBJ2-2, with D possibly TRBD2 on 5 matching bases. The CDR3 totals 16 residues. Trimming shortened V by 0 bases and J by 2 bases, and 10 bases separated the two germline ends. Germline CDR1 reads MNHEY; CDR2 reads SVGAGI. Here the CDR3 reads CASSYSIGSNTGELFF. The CDR3 nucleotides are TGTGCCAGCAGTTACTCTATAGGGAGTAACACCGGGGAGCTGTTTTTT.

CDR3 sequence reads: CASSPPGGQETQYF. CDR3 DNA sequence: TGCGCCAGCAGCCCGCCGGGGGGGCAAGAGACCCAGTACTTC. V and J are TRBV5-1 and TRBJ2-5, with 8 positions matching TRBD2. CDR1 and CDR2 from the germline V gene are SGHRS and YFSETQ. The CDR3 contains 14 residues. Trimming took 4 bases from V and 2 from J; bases not matched to a gene: 4.

The rearrangement joins TRBV10-3 to TRBJ2-3, with TRBD2 identical over 7 bases. The CDR3 covers 15 residues. After removal of 7 bases from V and 4 bases from J, the junction contained 11 bases not matched to a gene. CDR1 and CDR2 from the germline V gene are ENHRY and SYGVKD. The CDR3 DNA follows: TGTGCCATCAAGCTCCAAGTGGGGGGGGCAGATACGCAGTATTTT. This encodes CAIKLQVGGADTQYF.

The CDR3 here is CASSFLTGGLAQGQPQHF. CDR3 nucleotides: TGTGCCAGTAGTTTCCTAACAGGGGGCCTCGCCCAGGGCCAGCCCCAGCATTTT. This chain joins TRBV19 and TRBJ1-5; TRBD1 matches 9 bases. CDR1 LNHDA and CDR2 SQIVND come from the germline V gene (reference sequence). J was trimmed by 7 bases and V by 5 bases; bases with no gene match: 18. CDR3 length: 18 amino acids.

About this clone: Other nucleotide sequences in the sample specify the same CDR3. The CDR3 DNA reads TGTGCCAGTAGTATCAACGGGGGAGAGACCCAGTACTTC. Its protein product is CASSINGGETQYF. This chain connects TRBV19 to TRBJ2-5; D perhaps matches TRBD2 (6 bases). The CDR3 sequence is 13 residues long. Germline V gene sequence: CDR1 LNHDA, CDR2 SQIVND (reference sequence). The V gene lost 3 bases and the J gene lost 4 bases, with 9 bases spanning the gap.

This chain joins TRBV19 and TRBJ2-7; D is undetermined. CDR1 is LNHDA and CDR2 is SQIVND in the germline V gene (reference sequence). Trimming left V 4 bases short and J 1 base short, with 11 bases between. The CDR3 length is 14 residues. CDR3 coding DNA: TGTGCCAGTAGTACCTTCGCAGGTTCCTACGAGCAGTACTTC. This gives the protein CASSTFAGSYEQYF. Full variable domain (outside the CDR3, taken from reference TRBV19 and TRBJ2-7): DGGITQSPKYLFRKEGQNVTLSCEQNLNHDAMYWYRQDPGQGLRLIYYSQIVNDFQKGDIAEGYSVSREKKESFPLTVTSAQKNPTAFYLCASSTFAGSYEQYFGPGTRLTVT.

This sequence joins TRBV5-6 and TRBJ2-7; 12 positions agree with TRBD1. The CDR3 runs to 18 residues. With 0 bases clipped from V and 4 bases from J, the junction kept 11 bases outside the gene matches. The germline gives CDR1 SGHDT, CDR2 YYEEEE. The CDR3 DNA reads TGTGCCAGCAGCTTGGACCCATCGAGGGGACAGGGGGCTTACGAGCAGTACTTC. Protein sequence: CASSLDPSRGQGAYEQYF. Combining the CDR3 with reference TRBV5-6 and TRBJ2-7 gives the whole variable domain DAGVTQSPTHLIKTRGQQVTLRCSPKSGHDTVSWYQQALGQGPQFIFQYYEEEERQRGNFPDRFSGHQFPNYSSELNVNALLLGDSALYLCASSLDPSRGQGAYEQYFGPGTRLTVT.

A few counts support this clone. CDR3: CASMDSGWYGYTF. The CDR3 DNA reads TGTGCCAGCATGGATAGCGGTTGGTATGGCTACACCTTC. The J gene is TRBJ1-2, the V gene TRBV6-5, with unresolved D. Between the trimmed V and J ends, which lost 7 bases and 5 bases, there was a span of 14 bases. The germline V gene encodes CDR1 MNHEY and CDR2 SVGAGI. The CDR3 consists of 13 residues.

The chain has TRBV10-3 and TRBJ1-3; 7 positions match TRBD1. J lost 1 base, V lost 10 bases, and 4 bases had no gene match. The CDR3 runs to 13 residues. CDR1 and CDR2 from the germline V gene are ENHRY and SYGVKD. The CDR3 reads CATLTGSGNTIYF. CDR3 nucleotides: TGTGCCACCTTGACAGGGTCTGGAAACACCATATATTTT.

V is TRBV6-2 or TRBV6-3 and J is TRBJ2-7, with 12 bases that match TRBD1. The V segment lost 2 bases and the J segment 5 bases; nucleotides outside the gene matches: 1. The CDR3 consists of 14 residues. CDR1 and CDR2 (germline): MNHEY, SVGEGT. Here the CDR3 reads CASSYGTGGDEQYF. The CDR3 region has the DNA TGTGCCAGCAGTTACGGGACAGGGGGCGACGAGCAGTACTTC.

The chain carries TRBV29-1 and TRBJ2-7; maybe TRBD1 (6 bases). CDR3 length: 12 amino acids. Germline V gene data show CDR1 as SQVTM and CDR2 as ANQGSEA. The CDR3 loop reads CGIQGTSYEQYF. Written as DNA, the CDR3 is TGCGGTATACAGGGAACATCCTACGAGCAGTACTTC.

This clone was seen a single time. The sample contains more than one DNA sequence encoding this CDR3. This sequence joins TRBV29-1 and TRBJ2-7; 10 nucleotides agree with TRBD2. The CDR3 contains 14 residues. The J segment lost 0 bases and the V segment lost 4 bases, leaving 3 bases of the junction unmatched. Looked up from germline, CDR1 is SQVTM and CDR2 is ANQGSEA. Written as DNA, the CDR3 is TGCAGCGTTGGAGGACTAGCGGACTCCTACGAGCAGTACTTC. It specifies CSVGGLADSYEQYF.

The chain employs TRBV4-3 and TRBJ2-1; the D is unclear. This CDR3 region has 16 residues. V was pared by 1 base and J by 9 bases, with 19 bases between. Germline CDR1 LGHNA, CDR2 YSLEER. CDR3 coding DNA: TGCGCCAGCAGCCAAGGTTTACAAACCGCCCATGGTGAGCAGTTCTTC. Translating it yields CASSQGLQTAHGEQFF.

V usage is TRBV27 and J usage is TRBJ2-2; TRBD2 might be the D (6 bases). The CDR3 consists of 16 residues. V lost 4 bases, J lost 2 bases, and 14 bases lay in between. Germline V lookup: CDR1 MNHEY, CDR2 SMNVEV (reference sequence). The CDR3 DNA sequence: TGTGCCAGCAGTTCGGGACTCTGGGCCAACACCGGGGAGCTGTTTTTT. This encodes CASSSGLWANTGELFF.

The gene calls are TRBV28 and TRBJ1-4; 9 bases line up with TRBD1. The CDR3 spans 16 residues. Germline CDR1 MDHEN, CDR2 SYDVKM. The V gene end was trimmed by 4 bases and the J gene end by 6 bases; junction bases not matched to a gene: 9. This CDR3 is CASSYTRTGEDEKLFF. CDR3 DNA: TGTGCCAGCAGTTACACCCGGACAGGGGAGGATGAAAAACTGTTTTTT.

The chain links TRBV27 to TRBJ2-7, with 9 bases matching TRBD2. Germline values: CDR1 MNHEY, CDR2 SMNVEV (reference sequence). V shed 10 bases, J shed 4 bases, and the junction held 8 bases outside the gene matches. The CDR3 sequence is 13 residues long. The chain's CDR3 is CATAGGGEYEQYF. The CDR3 DNA reads TGTGCCACCGCGGGGGGGGGCGAATACGAGCAGTACTTC.

CDR3 loop: CASLDDRGAAEAFF. The CDR3 nucleotides are TGTGCCAGCTTGGACGACAGGGGGGCGGCTGAAGCTTTCTTT. The chain uses TRBV6-5 and TRBJ1-1, with TRBD1 identical over 9 bases. V trimming: 8 bases; J trimming: 6 bases; junction bases outside the gene matches: 10. The CDR3 is made up of 14 amino acids. The germline CDR1 and CDR2 sequences are MNHEY and SVGAGI.

The J gene is TRBJ1-1, the V gene TRBV7-3; maybe TRBD1 (6 bases). The germline gives CDR1 SGHTA, CDR2 FQGTGA. CDR3 size: 16 residues. With 5 bases removed from V and 1 base from J, the gap between germline ends came to 17 bases. CDR3 bases: TGTGCCAGCAGCCCAGATCATGACAGGTGGAACACTGAAGCTTTCTTT. Translating gives CASSPDHDRWNTEAFF.

The genes are TRBV9 and TRBJ2-7, with 7 bases that match TRBD2. In germline, CDR1 is SGDLS, CDR2 YYNGEE. The V gene end was trimmed by 0 bases and the J gene end by 7 bases; junction bases not matched to a gene: 10. CDR3 length: 15 residues. DNA for the CDR3: TGTGCCAGCAGCGTAGGACGTGGGAGGGCCGATGAGCAGTACTTC. It codes for CASSVGRGRADEQYF.